The 21 T cell receptor beta chains reported below all come from one sample, sequenced in a study of cytomegalovirus exposure and HLA in healthy donors. With 60 Vbeta and 13 Jbeta primers, the PCR was carried out. TCRdb's copy holds only in-frame clones and misses some; the assay was immunoSEQ multiplex PCR. The sample records 150,000 or so clones, approximately 80% being singletons. Input material: PBMCs. These receptors all stem from a woman in her forties in good health and CMV-seronegative.

V gene TRBV28 combines with J gene TRBJ2-7; 9 nucleotides line up with TRBD1. The CDR3 covers 14 residues. Germline lookup yields CDR1 MDHEN and CDR2 SYDVKM. The trim removed 5 bases at V and 4 bases at J, leaving 6 bases unmatched. CDR3: CASSPADRGYEQYF. In nucleotides, the CDR3 is TGTGCCAGCAGTCCCGCGGACAGGGGATACGAGCAGTACTTC.

The rearrangement uses TRBV6-1 and TRBJ1-2; D possibly corresponds to TRBD1 (6 bases). Germline lookup yields CDR1 MNHNS and CDR2 SASEGT. CDR3 length equals 16 residues. V dropped 6 bases and J dropped 4 bases, with 21 bases sitting between them. The CDR3: CASSEQHPQGSYGYTF. The CDR3 nucleotides are TGTGCCAGCAGCGAACAACACCCACAGGGCAGCTATGGCTACACCTTC.

This sequence joins TRBV25-1 and TRBJ2-2; tentatively, D is TRBD2 (5 bases). The CDR3 extends over 13 amino acids. V was trimmed by 6 bases and J by 3 bases, leaving 8 bases between them. In germline, CDR1 is MGHDK, CDR2 SYGVNS. The CDR3 loop reads CASSRDDTGELFF. The CDR3 region has the DNA TGTGCCAGCAGCCGGGATGACACCGGGGAGCTGTTTTTT.

This chain joins TRBV10-3 and TRBJ2-3, with 7 positions matching TRBD2. Germline CDR1 and CDR2: ENHRY and SYGVKD. Germline trimming cut 2 bases from V and 1 base from J; bases unmatched to any gene: 0. The CDR3 is made up of 14 amino acids. This chain's CDR3 is CAISEGGGTDTQYF. The CDR3 DNA sequence: TGTGCCATCAGTGAGGGGGGGGGCACAGATACGCAGTATTTT.

V and J are TRBV27 and TRBJ1-2; D is possibly TRBD1 (5 bases). V was cut by 4 bases and J by 4 bases, with 10 bases left in between. Germline-derived CDR1 and CDR2 are MNHEY and SMNVEV (reference sequence). The CDR3 is made up of 13 amino acids. In nucleotides, the CDR3 is TGTGCCAGCAGTTCCGGGGGTCCCTATGGCTACACCTTC. This gives the protein CASSSGGPYGYTF.

The gene calls are TRBV11-2 and TRBJ2-6, with D unresolved. CDR1 and CDR2 from the germline V gene are SGHAT and FQNNGV. CDR3 length: 19 residues. V was cut by 0 bases and J by 0 bases, with 15 bases left in between. This CDR3 is CASSLDRRQLSSGANVLTF. Here the CDR3 DNA reads TGTGCCAGCAGCTTAGATCGGCGGCAGTTGTCCTCTGGGGCCAACGTCCTGACTTTC.

V usage is TRBV6-1 and J usage is TRBJ1-2; 8 nucleotides line up with TRBD1. This CDR3 comprises 14 residues. Germline CDR1 and CDR2: MNHNS and SASEGT. The J segment lost 3 bases and the V segment lost 5 bases, leaving 5 bases of the junction unmatched. The CDR3 reads CASSPTGEHYGYTF. The CDR3 coding sequence is TGTGCCAGCAGTCCGACAGGGGAGCACTATGGCTACACCTTC.

To note about this clone: The identical CDR3 is also encoded by other nucleotide sequences in the sample. The chain is built from TRBV5-1 and TRBJ2-5; D possibly corresponds to TRBD1 (5 bases). The CDR3 extends over 13 amino acids. CDR1 SGHRS and CDR2 YFSETQ come from the germline V gene. V lost 1 base, J lost 3 bases, and 7 bases lay in between. Written as DNA, the CDR3 is TGCGCCAGCAGCTTGACAGGTGAAGAGACCCAGTACTTC. Its translation: CASSLTGEETQYF. Full variable domain (outside the CDR3, taken from reference TRBV5-1 and TRBJ2-5): KAGVTQTPRYLIKTRGQQVTLSCSPISGHRSVSWYQQTPGQGLQFLFEYFSETQRNKGNFPGRFSGRQFSNSRSEMNVSTLELGDSALYLCASSLTGEETQYFGPGTRLLVL.

The CDR3 DNA reads as TGTGCCAGTACTAACCAGGGTAACGAGAAAGCTTTCTTT. Encoded protein: CASTNQGNEKAFF. This chain links TRBV19 with TRBJ1-1, with D possibly TRBD1 on 5 matching bases. Germline V lookup: CDR1 LNHDA, CDR2 SQIVND (reference sequence). Trimming took off 7 bases at V and 9 bases at J, with 18 bases between the two ends. The CDR3 runs 13 residues.

The chain couples TRBV29-1 to TRBJ1-2, with D uncertain. The CDR3 spans 13 residues. Germline V gene lookup returns CDR1 SQVTM and CDR2 ANQGSEA. V dropped 7 bases and J dropped 4 bases, with 16 bases sitting between them. The CDR3 reads CSAGLAESYGYTF. The CDR3 DNA reads as TGCAGCGCTGGGTTGGCGGAATCCTATGGCTACACCTTC.

V and J are TRBV11-2 and TRBJ2-5; 12 bases are shared with TRBD2. V lost 3 bases, J lost 4 bases, and 12 bases stayed unmatched. From germline, CDR1 is SGHAT and CDR2 FQNNGV. The CDR3 has 18 amino acids. The CDR3: CASSFGRASGGAGETQYF. In DNA form, the CDR3 reads TGTGCCAGCAGCTTTGGGCGGGCTAGCGGGGGGGCCGGAGAGACCCAGTACTTC.

The V gene is TRBV10-1, the J gene TRBJ2-7; 8 bases are shared with TRBD2. The germline V gene encodes CDR1 WNHNN and CDR2 SYGVQD (reference sequence). V gave up 6 bases and J gave up 5 bases; unmatched junction bases: 18. CDR3 length equals 17 residues. This chain's CDR3 is CASSLTGGGRGGHEQYF. In DNA form, the CDR3 reads TGCGCCAGCAGCCTCACCGGAGGCGGACGGGGGGGGCACGAGCAGTACTTC.

The rearrangement links TRBV11-3 to TRBJ2-7, with 8 positions matching TRBD2. The germline V gene encodes CDR1 SGHNT and CDR2 YENEEA. The CDR3 has 15 residues. Trimming cost V 5 bases and J 5 bases; bases outside gene matches: 11. Written as DNA, the CDR3 is TGTGCCAGCAGCCCCGGGGGGGGAGGGACGCACGAGCAGTACTTC. Its protein is CASSPGGGGTHEQYF.

The chain recombines TRBV5-6 with TRBJ1-5; 7 bases agree with TRBD1. The CDR3 contains 13 residues. V lost 6 bases and J lost 5; bases outside the gene matches: 5. CDR1 SGHDT and CDR2 YYEEEE come from the germline V gene. CDR3 coding DNA: TGTGCCAGCAAACGTCAGGGGGATCAGCCCCAGCATTTT. Its translation is CASKRQGDQPQHF. The full variable domain, completed using reference TRBV5-6 and TRBJ1-5, is DAGVTQSPTHLIKTRGQQVTLRCSPKSGHDTVSWYQQALGQGPQFIFQYYEEEERQRGNFPDRFSGHQFPNYSSELNVNALLLGDSALYLCASKRQGDQPQHFGDGTRLSIL.

The chain is built from TRBV6-5 and TRBJ1-2; tentative D call: TRBD1 (5 bases). The germline V gene has CDR1 MNHEY and CDR2 SVGAGI. This CDR3 is built from 14 residues. The V end was cut by 2 bases, the J end by 3 bases, with 10 bases between. The CDR3 DNA is TGTGCCAGCAGTTACATCGGGGGGGACTATGGCTACACCTTC. This sequence encodes CASSYIGGDYGYTF.

This clone came up once. The gene calls are TRBV6-4 and TRBJ1-2, with 8 positions matching TRBD1. CDR1 and CDR2 (germline): MRHNA, SNTAGT. This CDR3 is 15 amino acids long. V lost 6 bases, J lost 2 bases, and 8 bases stayed unmatched. CDR3 sequence (DNA): TGTGCCAGCAGCTTGGACAGGGAACTAAACTATGGCTACACCTTC. This sequence encodes CASSLDRELNYGYTF.

This clone showed up just a few times. The genes are TRBV5-5 and TRBJ1-5, with D possibly matching TRBD1 (6 bases). CDR1 is SGHKS and CDR2 is YYEKEE in the germline V gene (reference sequence). The CDR3 has 15 amino acids. Between the trimmed V and J ends, which lost 4 bases and 5 bases, there was a span of 16 bases. The CDR3 loop is CASSPDPGVDQPQHF. The CDR3 coding sequence is TGTGCCAGCAGCCCAGACCCAGGGGTGGATCAGCCCCAGCATTTT. The full variable domain, its missing parts supplied by reference TRBV5-5 and TRBJ1-5, is DAGVTQSPTHLIKTRGQQVTLRCSPISGHKSVSWYQQVLGQGPQFIFQYYEKEERGRGNFPDRFSARQFPNYSSELNVNALLLGDSALYLCASSPDPGVDQPQHFGDGTRLSIL.

This clone was seen once. This chain connects TRBV6-6 to TRBJ2-3; D may be TRBD2 (5 bases). The CDR3 loop spans 14 amino acids. Germline lookup yields CDR1 MNHNY and CDR2 SVGAGI (reference sequence). The ends were cut back, 0 bases at V and 6 bases at J, with 10 bases in the middle. DNA of the CDR3: TGTGCCAGCAGTTACTCTCGTGTAGCGGATACGCAGTATTTT. This codes for CASSYSRVADTQYF.

This chain links TRBV6-5 with TRBJ2-1; D may be TRBD1 (6 bases). Germline-derived CDR1 and CDR2 are MNHEY and SVGAGI. Deletions cut 7 bases from V and 7 bases from J, with 8 bases between. The CDR3 is made up of 11 amino acids. CDR3: CASTQGNEQFF. The CDR3, as DNA: TGTGCCAGCACCCAGGGGAATGAGCAGTTCTTC.

The J gene is TRBJ1-5, the V gene TRBV6-1; D is unresolved. Germline assignment: CDR1 MNHNS and CDR2 SASEGT. This CDR3 contains 12 residues. V was clipped by 3 bases and J by 5 bases, with 5 bases between them. CDR3 protein: CASSDGDQPQHF. The CDR3 DNA is TGTGCCAGCAGTGACGGGGATCAGCCCCAGCATTTT.

The rearrangement uses TRBV28 and TRBJ2-7; a possible D gene is TRBD2 (6 bases). Germline-derived CDR1 and CDR2 are MDHEN and SYDVKM. The ends were cut back, 9 bases at V and 6 bases at J, with 12 bases in the middle. The length of the CDR3 is 11 residues. The CDR3 sequence is CASSREAEQYF. CDR3 nucleotides: TGTGCCAGTTCAAGGGAGGCCGAGCAGTACTTC.